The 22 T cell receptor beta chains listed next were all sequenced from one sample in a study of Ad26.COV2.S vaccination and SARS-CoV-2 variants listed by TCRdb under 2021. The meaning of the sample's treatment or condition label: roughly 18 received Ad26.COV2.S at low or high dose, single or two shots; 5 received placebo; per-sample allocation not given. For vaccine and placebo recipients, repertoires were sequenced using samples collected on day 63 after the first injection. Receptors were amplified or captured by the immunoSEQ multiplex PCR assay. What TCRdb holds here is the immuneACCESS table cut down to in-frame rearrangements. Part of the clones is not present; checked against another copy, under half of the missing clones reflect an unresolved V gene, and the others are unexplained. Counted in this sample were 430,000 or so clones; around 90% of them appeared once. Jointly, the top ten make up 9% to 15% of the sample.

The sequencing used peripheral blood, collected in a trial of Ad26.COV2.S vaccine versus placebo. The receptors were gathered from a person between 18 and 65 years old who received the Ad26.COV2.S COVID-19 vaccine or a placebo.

In DNA form, the CDR3 reads TGCGCCAGCAGCCAAGATGCATGGGGCCTGCCAGATACGCAGTATTTT. Translating gives CASSQDAWGLPDTQYF. The rearrangement joins TRBV4-1 to TRBJ2-3, with D possibly being TRBD1 (5 bases). This CDR3 contains 16 residues. V lost 0 bases to trimming and J lost 4 bases, with 14 bases between them. Germline V gives CDR1 MGHRA, CDR2 YSYEKL.

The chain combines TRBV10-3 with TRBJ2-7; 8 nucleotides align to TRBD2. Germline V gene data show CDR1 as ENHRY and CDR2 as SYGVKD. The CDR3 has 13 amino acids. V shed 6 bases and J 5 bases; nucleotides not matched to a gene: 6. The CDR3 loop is CAIRSGSTNEQYF. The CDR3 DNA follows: TGTGCCATCAGAAGCGGGAGTACTAACGAGCAGTACTTC.

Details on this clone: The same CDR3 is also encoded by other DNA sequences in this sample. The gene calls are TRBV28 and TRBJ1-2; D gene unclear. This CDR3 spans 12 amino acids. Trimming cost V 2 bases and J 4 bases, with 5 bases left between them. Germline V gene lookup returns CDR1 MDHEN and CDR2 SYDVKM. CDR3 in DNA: TGTGCCAGCAGTTTAGGCAGCTATGGCTACACCTTC. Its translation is CASSLGSYGYTF.

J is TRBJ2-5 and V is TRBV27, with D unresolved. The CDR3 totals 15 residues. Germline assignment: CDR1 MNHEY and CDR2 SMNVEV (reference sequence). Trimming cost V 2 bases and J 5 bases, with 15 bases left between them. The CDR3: CASSLRQSGRETQYF. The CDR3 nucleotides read TGTGCCAGCAGTTTACGGCAGAGTGGGCGGGAGACCCAGTACTTC.

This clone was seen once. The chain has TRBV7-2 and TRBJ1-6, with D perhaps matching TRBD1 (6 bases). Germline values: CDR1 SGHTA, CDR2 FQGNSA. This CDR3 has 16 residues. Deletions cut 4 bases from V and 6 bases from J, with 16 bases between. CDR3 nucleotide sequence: TGTGCCAGCAGCTCCAACAGGGAGGGTGTTAATTCACCCCTCCACTTT. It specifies CASSSNREGVNSPLHF. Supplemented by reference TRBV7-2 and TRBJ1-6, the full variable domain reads GAGVSQSPSNKVTEKGKDVELRCDPISGHTALYWYRQSLGQGLEFLIYFQGNSAPDKSGLPSDRFSAERTGGSVSTLTIQRTQQEDSAVYLCASSSNREGVNSPLHFGNGTRLTVT.

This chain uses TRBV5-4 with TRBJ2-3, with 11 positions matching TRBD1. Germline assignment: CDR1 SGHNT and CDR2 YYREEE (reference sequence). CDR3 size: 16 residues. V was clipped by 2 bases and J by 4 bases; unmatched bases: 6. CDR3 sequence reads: CASSLSGQGVADTQYF. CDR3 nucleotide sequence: TGTGCCAGCAGCTTATCGGGACAGGGGGTGGCAGATACGCAGTATTTT.

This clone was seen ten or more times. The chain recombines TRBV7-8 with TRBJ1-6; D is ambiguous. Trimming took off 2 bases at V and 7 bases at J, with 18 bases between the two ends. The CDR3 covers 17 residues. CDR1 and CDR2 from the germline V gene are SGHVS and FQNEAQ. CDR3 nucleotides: TGTGCCAGCAGCTTATCCCTCTACCGGGATCCCAATTCACCCCTCCACTTT. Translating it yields CASSLSLYRDPNSPLHF.

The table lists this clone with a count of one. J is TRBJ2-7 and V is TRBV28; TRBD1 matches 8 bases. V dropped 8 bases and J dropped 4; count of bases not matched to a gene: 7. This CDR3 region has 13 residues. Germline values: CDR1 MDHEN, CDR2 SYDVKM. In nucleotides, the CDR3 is TGTGCCAGCCAGACAGGGGTTAGGTACGAGCAGTACTTC. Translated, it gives CASQTGVRYEQYF.

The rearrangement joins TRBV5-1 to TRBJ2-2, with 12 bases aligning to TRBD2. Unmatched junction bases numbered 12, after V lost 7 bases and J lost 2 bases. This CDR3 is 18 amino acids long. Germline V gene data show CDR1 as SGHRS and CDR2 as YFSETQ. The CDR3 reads CASGWGLAGLQNTGELFF. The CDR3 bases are TGCGCCAGCGGATGGGGACTAGCGGGCCTGCAAAACACCGGGGAGCTGTTTTTT.

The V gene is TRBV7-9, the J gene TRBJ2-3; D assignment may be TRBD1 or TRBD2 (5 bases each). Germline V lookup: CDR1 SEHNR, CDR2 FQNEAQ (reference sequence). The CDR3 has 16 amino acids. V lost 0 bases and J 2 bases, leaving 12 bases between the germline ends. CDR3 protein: CASSLAGPPPTDTQYF. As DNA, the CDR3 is TGTGCCAGCAGCTTAGCGGGACCCCCCCCCACAGATACGCAGTATTTT.

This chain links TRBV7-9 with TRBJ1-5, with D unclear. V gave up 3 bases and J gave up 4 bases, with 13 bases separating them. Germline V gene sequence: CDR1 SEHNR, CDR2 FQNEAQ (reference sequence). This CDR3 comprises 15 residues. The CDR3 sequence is CASSLDGRRNQPQHF. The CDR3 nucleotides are TGTGCCAGCAGCTTGGATGGGCGGAGGAATCAGCCCCAGCATTTT.

The CDR3 DNA sequence: TGCGCCAGCAGCCAACACCGGGACAGGGGGCTAGGAGCTTTCTTT. This codes for CASSQHRDRGLGAFF. J is TRBJ1-1 and V is TRBV4-3; 12 bases are shared with TRBD1. This CDR3 has 15 residues. Trimming cost V 2 bases and J 10 bases; bases outside gene matches: 8. Looked up from germline, CDR1 is LGHNA and CDR2 is YSLEER.

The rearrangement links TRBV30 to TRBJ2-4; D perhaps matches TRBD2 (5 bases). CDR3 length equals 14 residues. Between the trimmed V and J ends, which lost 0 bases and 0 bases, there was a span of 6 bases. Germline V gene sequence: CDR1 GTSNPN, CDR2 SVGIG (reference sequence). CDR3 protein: CAWSVGLAKNIQYF. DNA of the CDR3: TGTGCCTGGAGTGTCGGACTAGCCAAAAACATTCAGTACTTC.

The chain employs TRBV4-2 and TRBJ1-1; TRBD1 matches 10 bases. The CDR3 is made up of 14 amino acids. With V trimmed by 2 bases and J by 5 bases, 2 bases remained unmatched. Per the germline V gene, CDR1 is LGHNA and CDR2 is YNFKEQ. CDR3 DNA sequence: TGTGCCAGCAGCCAATGGACAGGGGGAACTGAAGCTTTCTTT. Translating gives CASSQWTGGTEAFF.

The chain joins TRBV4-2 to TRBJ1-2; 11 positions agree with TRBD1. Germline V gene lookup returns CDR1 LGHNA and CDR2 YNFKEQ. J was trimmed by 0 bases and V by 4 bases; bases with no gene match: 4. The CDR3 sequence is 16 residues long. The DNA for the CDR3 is TGTGCCAGCAGCCCAGGGACAGGGGGACCTAACTATGGCTACACCTTC. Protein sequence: CASSPGTGGPNYGYTF.

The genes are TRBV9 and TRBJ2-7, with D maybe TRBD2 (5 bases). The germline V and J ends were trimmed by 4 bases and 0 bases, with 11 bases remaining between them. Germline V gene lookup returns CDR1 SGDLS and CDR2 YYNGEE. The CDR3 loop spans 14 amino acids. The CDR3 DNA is TGTGCCAGCAGCCCCGGACTGATCTCCTACGAGCAGTACTTC. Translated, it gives CASSPGLISYEQYF.

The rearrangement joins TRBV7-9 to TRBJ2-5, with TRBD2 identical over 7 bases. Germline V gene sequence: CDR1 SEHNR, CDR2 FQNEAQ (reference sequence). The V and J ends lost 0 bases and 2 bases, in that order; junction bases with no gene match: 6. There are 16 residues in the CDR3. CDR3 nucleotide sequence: TGTGCCAGCAGCTTAGCTAGCGGGTTGGGGCAAGAGACCCAGTACTTC. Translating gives CASSLASGLGQETQYF. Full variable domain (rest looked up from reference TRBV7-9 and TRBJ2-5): DTGVSQNPRHKITKRGQNVTFRCDPISEHNRLYWYRQTLGQGPEFLTYFQNEAQLEKSRLLSDRFSAERPKGSFSTLEIQRTEQGDSAMYLCASSLASGLGQETQYFGPGTRLLVL.

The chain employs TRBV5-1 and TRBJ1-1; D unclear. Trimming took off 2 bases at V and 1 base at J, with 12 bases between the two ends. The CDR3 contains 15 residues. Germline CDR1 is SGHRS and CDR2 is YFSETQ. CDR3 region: CASSFLFWENTEAFF. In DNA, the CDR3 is TGCGCCAGCAGCTTCCTGTTCTGGGAGAACACTGAAGCTTTCTTT.

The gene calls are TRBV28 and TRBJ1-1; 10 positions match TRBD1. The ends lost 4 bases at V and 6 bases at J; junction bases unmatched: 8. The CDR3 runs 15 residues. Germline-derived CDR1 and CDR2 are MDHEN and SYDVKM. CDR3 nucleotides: TGTGCCAGCAGTTCGGCGGGACAGGGGACGCCTGAAGCTTTCTTT. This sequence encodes CASSSAGQGTPEAFF.

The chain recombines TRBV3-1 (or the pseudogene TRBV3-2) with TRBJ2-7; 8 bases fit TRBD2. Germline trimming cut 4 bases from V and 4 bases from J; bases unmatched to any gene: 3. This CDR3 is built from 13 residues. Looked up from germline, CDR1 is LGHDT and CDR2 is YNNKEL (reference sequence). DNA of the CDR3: TGTGCCAGCAGCCTCGGGAGGGGATACGAGCAGTACTTC. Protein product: CASSLGRGYEQYF.

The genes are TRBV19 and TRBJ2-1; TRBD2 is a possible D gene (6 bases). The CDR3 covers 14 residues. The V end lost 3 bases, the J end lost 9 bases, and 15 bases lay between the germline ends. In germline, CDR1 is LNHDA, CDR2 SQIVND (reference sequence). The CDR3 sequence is CASSILGGVGEQFF. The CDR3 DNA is TGTGCCAGTAGTATCCTGGGGGGAGTGGGTGAGCAGTTCTTC.

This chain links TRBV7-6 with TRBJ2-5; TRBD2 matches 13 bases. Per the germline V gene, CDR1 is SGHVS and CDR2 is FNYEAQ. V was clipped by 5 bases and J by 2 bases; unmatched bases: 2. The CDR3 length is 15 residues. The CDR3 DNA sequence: TGTGCCAGCAGCATACTAGCGGGAGGGCAAGAGACCCAGTACTTC. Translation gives CASSILAGGQETQYF.